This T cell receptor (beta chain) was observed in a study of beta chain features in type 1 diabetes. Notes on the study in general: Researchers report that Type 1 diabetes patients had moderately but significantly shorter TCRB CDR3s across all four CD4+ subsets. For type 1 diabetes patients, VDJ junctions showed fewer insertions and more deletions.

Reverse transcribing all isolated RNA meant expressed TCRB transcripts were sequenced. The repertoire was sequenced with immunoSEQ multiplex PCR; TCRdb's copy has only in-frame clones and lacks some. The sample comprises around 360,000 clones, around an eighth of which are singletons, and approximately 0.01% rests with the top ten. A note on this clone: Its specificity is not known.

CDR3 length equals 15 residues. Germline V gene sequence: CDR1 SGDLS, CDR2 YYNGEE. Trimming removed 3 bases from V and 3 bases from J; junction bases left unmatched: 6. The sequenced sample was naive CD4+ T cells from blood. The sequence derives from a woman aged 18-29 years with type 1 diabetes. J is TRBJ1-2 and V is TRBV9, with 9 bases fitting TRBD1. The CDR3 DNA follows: TGTGCCAGCAGCGGGACAGGGGAAGCTCACTATGGCTACACCTTC. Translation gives CASSGTGEAHYGYTF.